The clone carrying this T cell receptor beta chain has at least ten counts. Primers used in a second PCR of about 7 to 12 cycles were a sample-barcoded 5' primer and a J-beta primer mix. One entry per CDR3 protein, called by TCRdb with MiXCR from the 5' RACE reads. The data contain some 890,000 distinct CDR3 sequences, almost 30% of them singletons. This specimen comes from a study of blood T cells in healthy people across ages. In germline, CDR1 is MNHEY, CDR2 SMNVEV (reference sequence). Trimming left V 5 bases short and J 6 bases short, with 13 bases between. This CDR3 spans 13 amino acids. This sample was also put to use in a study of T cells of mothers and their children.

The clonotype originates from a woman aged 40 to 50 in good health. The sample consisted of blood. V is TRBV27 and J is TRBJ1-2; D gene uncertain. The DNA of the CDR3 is TGTGCCAGCAGTCCAACATCAAGGGATGGCTACACCTTC. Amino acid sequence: CASSPTSRDGYTF.